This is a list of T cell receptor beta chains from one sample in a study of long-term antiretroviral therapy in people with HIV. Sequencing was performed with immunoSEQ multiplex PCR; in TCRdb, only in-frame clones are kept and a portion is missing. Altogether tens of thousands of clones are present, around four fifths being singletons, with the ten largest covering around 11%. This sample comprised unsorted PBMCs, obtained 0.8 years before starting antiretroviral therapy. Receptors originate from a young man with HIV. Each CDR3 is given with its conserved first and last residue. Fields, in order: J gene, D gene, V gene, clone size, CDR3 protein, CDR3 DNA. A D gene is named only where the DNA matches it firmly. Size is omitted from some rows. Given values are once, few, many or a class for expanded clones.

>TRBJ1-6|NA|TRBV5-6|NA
CASSLVRAPNSPLHF
TGTGCCAGCAGCTTGGTTCGGGCTCCTAATTCACCCCTCCACTTT
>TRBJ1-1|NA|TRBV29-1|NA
CSVSLRLMNTEAFF
TGCAGCGTGAGTCTTAGACTTATGAACACTGAAGCTTTCTTT
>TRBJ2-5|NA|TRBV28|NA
CASREPGVQETQYF
TGTGCCAGCAGAGAGCCAGGGGTACAAGAGACCCAGTACTTC
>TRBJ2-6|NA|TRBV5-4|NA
CASSLGGSGANVLTF
TGTGCCAGCAGCTTGGGGGGCTCTGGGGCCAACGTCCTGACTTTC
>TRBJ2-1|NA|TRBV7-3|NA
CASSAVRRTYNEQFF
TGTGCCAGCAGCGCTGTCCGGAGGACCTACAATGAGCAGTTCTTC
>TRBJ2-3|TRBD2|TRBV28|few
CASSSQIVQSGTREGTDTQYF
TGTGCCAGCAGTTCCCAGATAGTCCAAAGCGGCACTAGGGAGGGGACAGATACGCAGTATTTT
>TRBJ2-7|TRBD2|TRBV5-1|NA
CASSVTSGGREQYF
TGCGCCAGCAGCGTGACTAGCGGGGGCAGGGAGCAGTACTTC
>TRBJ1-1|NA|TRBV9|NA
CASSPWQGYNTEAFF
TGTGCCAGCAGCCCCTGGCAAGGGTATAACACTGAAGCTTTCTTT
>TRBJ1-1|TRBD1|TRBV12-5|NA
CASGGGTGEAFF
TGTGCTAGTGGCGGGGGGACAGGTGAAGCTTTCTTT
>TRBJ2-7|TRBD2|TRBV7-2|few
CASSPRTSGRYEQYF
TGTGCCAGCAGCCCGAGGACTAGCGGGCGCTACGAGCAGTACTTC
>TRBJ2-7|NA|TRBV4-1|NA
CASSQSRSGSSYEQYF
TGCGCCAGCAGCCAATCACGAAGTGGGAGCTCCTACGAGCAGTACTTC
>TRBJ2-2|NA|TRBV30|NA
CAWSGPVTGELFF
TGTGCCTGGAGCGGTCCAGTGACCGGGGAGCTGTTTTTT
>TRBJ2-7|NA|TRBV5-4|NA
CASSLEGREQYF
TGTGCCAGCAGCTTGGAGGGCCGGGAGCAGTACTTC
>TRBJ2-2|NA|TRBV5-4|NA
CASSPLPGVKVVSTAGELFF
TGTGCCAGCAGCCCTCTCCCGGGAGTTAAGGTAGTAAGTACCGCCGGGGAGCTGTTTTTT
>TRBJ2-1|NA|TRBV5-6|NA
CASTSPPGPYEQFF
TGTGCCAGCACCTCGCCCCCGGGGCCCTATGAGCAGTTCTTC
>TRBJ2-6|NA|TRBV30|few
CAWSVGRGRPRSGANVLTF
TGTGCCTGGAGTGTAGGCAGGGGCCGCCCCCGCTCTGGGGCCAACGTCCTGACTTTC
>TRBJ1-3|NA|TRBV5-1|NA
CASSSDPFIPGNTIYF
TGCGCCAGCAGTTCGGACCCCTTCATCCCTGGAAACACCATATATTTT
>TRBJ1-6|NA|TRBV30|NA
CAWRDNYNSPLHF
TGTGCCTGGAGGGACAATTATAATTCACCCCTCCACTTT
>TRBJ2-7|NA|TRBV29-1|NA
CSVEVPAYEQYF
TGCAGCGTTGAAGTTCCCGCGTACGAGCAGTACTTC
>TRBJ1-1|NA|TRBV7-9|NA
CASSPAWPEAFF
TGTGCCAGCAGCCCGGCTTGGCCTGAAGCTTTCTTT
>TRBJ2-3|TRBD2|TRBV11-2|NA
CASSPWTSGTDTQYF
TGTGCCAGCAGCCCTTGGACTAGCGGCACAGATACGCAGTATTTT
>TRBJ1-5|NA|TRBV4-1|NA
CASSQDGGGGQPQHF
TGCGCCAGCAGCCAAGATGGGGGGGGCGGTCAGCCCCAGCATTTT
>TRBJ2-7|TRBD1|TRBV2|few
CASRGQGGNYEQYF
TGTGCCAGCAGGGGACAAGGGGGCAACTACGAGCAGTACTTC
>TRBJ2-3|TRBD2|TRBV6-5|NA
CASSYSKTSGIDTQYF
TGTGCCAGCAGTTACTCGAAGACTAGCGGGATTGATACGCAGTATTTT
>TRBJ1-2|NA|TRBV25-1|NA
CASSEFKTANYGYTF
TGTGCCAGCAGTGAATTCAAGACAGCTAACTATGGCTACACCTTC
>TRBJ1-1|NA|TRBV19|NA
CASSILTWEGERLAFF
TGTGCCAGTAGTATTTTGACTTGGGAAGGGGAAAGGTTGGCTTTCTTT
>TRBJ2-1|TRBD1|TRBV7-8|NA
CASSFNRDRGNEQFF
TGTGCCAGCAGCTTTAACCGGGACAGGGGCAATGAGCAGTTCTTC
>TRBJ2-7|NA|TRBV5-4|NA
CASSLYRDYEQYF
TGTGCCAGCAGCTTGTACAGGGACTACGAGCAGTACTTC
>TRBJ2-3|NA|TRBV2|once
CASRATGLYSTDTQYF
TGTGCCAGCAGGGCCACGGGACTGTACAGCACAGATACGCAGTATTTT
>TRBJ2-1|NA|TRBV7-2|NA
CASSSSSEPTSEQFF
TGTGCCAGCAGCTCGTCTAGCGAACCTACAAGTGAGCAGTTCTTC
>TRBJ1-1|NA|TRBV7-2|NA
CASSLALAGSTEAFF
TGTGCCAGCAGCTTAGCACTTGCGGGGAGCACTGAAGCTTTCTTT
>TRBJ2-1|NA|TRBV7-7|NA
CASSGPSAPYNEQFF
TGTGCTAGCAGCGGACCTAGCGCGCCCTACAATGAGCAGTTCTTC
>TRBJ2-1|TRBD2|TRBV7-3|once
CASSSSGRGEQFF
TGTGCCAGCAGCTCTAGCGGGAGGGGTGAGCAGTTCTTC
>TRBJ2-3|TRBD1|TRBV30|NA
CAWSVRQGLTDTQYF
TGTGCCTGGAGTGTACGACAGGGTCTCACAGATACGCAGTATTTT
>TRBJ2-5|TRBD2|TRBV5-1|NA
CASSPWTSGGWGQETQYF
TGCGCCAGCAGCCCCTGGACTAGCGGGGGCTGGGGCCAAGAGACCCAGTACTTC
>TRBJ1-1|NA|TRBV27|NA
CASSLYGSTTEAFF
TGTGCCAGCAGTTTATACGGGAGTACAACTGAAGCTTTCTTT
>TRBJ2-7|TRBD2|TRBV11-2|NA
CASSSRGLAGLEQYF
TGTGCCAGCAGCTCACGCGGACTAGCGGGGCTCGAGCAGTACTTC
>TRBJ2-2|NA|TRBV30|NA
CAWSHSGELFF
TGTGCCTGGAGCCATTCCGGGGAGCTGTTTTTT
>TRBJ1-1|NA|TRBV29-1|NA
CSVLDWGTEAFF
TGCAGCGTGCTGGACTGGGGCACTGAAGCTTTCTTT
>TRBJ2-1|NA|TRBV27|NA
CASSEGGLEQFF
TGTGCCAGTTCGGAGGGGGGTCTCGAGCAGTTCTTC
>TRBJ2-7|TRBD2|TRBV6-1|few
CASMESGRTYEQYF
TGTGCCAGCATGGAATCCGGGAGGACCTACGAGCAGTACTTC
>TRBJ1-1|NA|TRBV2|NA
CASSEAGGTEAFF
TGTGCCAGCAGTGAAGCAGGGGGCACTGAAGCTTTCTTT
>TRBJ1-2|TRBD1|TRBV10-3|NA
CAISNRGDRGGYGYTF
TGTGCCATCAGTAACCGGGGTGACAGGGGAGGTTATGGCTACACCTTC
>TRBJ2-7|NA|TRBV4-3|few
CASSQDRGPYEQYF
TGCGCCAGCAGCCAAGACCGGGGGCCCTACGAGCAGTACTTC
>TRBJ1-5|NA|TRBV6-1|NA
CASSNDVEAKPQHF
TGTGCCAGCAGTAACGACGTTGAGGCCAAGCCCCAGCATTTT
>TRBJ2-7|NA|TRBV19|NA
CASSSRVVNEQYF
TGTGCCAGTAGTTCTAGGGTAGTCAACGAGCAGTACTTC
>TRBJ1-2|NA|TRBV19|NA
CASSRLGGTDGYTF
TGTGCCAGTAGTAGGTTAGGAGGCACTGATGGCTACACCTTC
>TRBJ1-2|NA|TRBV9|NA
CASSEGDGANYGYTF
TGTGCCAGCAGCGAGGGGGACGGAGCTAACTATGGCTACACCTTC